The rows below give T cell receptor beta chains drawn from one sample of a study of cytomegalovirus exposure and HLA in healthy donors. The data were produced by immunoSEQ multiplex PCR, yet TCRdb's version contains in-frame clones alone and is incomplete. The sample has some 250,000 clones; around 76% are singletons. Material: PBMCs. The receptors stem from a woman in her forties in good health and CMV-seropositive. Each CDR3 is given with its conserved first and last residue. Each record gives: J gene, clone size, V gene, D gene, CDR3 DNA, CDR3 protein. D genes are given only for firm matches. Expanded clones are given a class, and other clones once, few, many or no size at all.

J: TRBJ1-1; size: -; V: TRBV7-7; D: TRBD1; DNA: TGTGCCAGCAGCCCACAGGGGGCAAATGAAGCTTTCTTT; CDR3: CASSPQGANEAFF
J: TRBJ1-3; size: once; V: TRBV5-3; D: -; DNA: TGTGCCAGAAGCTTAAGGGGATACCCCATATATTTT; CDR3: CARSLRGYPIYF
J: TRBJ2-1; size: -; V: TRBV7-2; D: TRBD2; DNA: TGTGCCAGCAGCCCCCGGACTAGCGGGAGTGTTGAGCAGTTCTTC; CDR3: CASSPRTSGSVEQFF
J: TRBJ2-4; size: -; V: TRBV30; D: -; DNA: TGTGCCTGGAATTCGGGGGAAAACATTCAGTACTTC; CDR3: CAWNSGENIQYF
J: TRBJ2-2; size: -; V: TRBV7-2; D: -; DNA: TGTGCCAGCAGCTTCGGCGGTGGTGCGGCCGGGGAGCTGTTTTTT; CDR3: CASSFGGGAAGELFF
J: TRBJ2-1; size: -; V: TRBV11-3; D: -; DNA: TGTGCCAGCAGCTTAAGACACCATGAGCAGTTCTTC; CDR3: CASSLRHHEQFF
J: TRBJ2-2; size: -; V: TRBV7-2; D: -; DNA: TGTGCCAGCAGCCTGGCGGGCGGGGAGCTGTTTTTT; CDR3: CASSLAGGELFF
J: TRBJ1-1; size: once; V: TRBV7-6; D: -; DNA: TGTGCCAGCAGCTTAGTGACGGACAGCACAAATATGAACACTGAAGCTTTCTTT; CDR3: CASSLVTDSTNMNTEAFF
J: TRBJ2-5; size: -; V: TRBV6-5; D: TRBD2; DNA: TGTGCCAGCAGTTTCCAGCGGGAGAGGCCCCAAGAGACCCAGTACTTC; CDR3: CASSFQRERPQETQYF
J: TRBJ2-1; size: -; V: TRBV30; D: TRBD2; DNA: TGTGCCTGGAGTGTAGGCGGGGGGGCCAGGAATGAGCAGTTCTTC; CDR3: CAWSVGGGARNEQFF
J: TRBJ1-2; size: -; V: TRBV28; D: -; DNA: TGTGCCTGCTACAGGGCAGACTATGGCTACACCTTC; CDR3: CACYRADYGYTF
J: TRBJ2-7; size: -; V: TRBV6-5; D: TRBD2; DNA: TGTGCCAGCAGTTCGGGGGGGGCCTCTAAGTACTTC; CDR3: CASSSGGASKYF
J: TRBJ1-6; size: -; V: TRBV2; D: TRBD1; DNA: TGTGCCAGCGCACAGGGGCGTAGCTCCTATAATTCACCCCTCCACTTT; CDR3: CASAQGRSSYNSPLHF
J: TRBJ2-3; size: -; V: TRBV7-9; D: TRBD1; DNA: TGTGCCAGCAGCTTAGTAACCGGGACAGGGGGTTATACAGATACGCAGTATTTT; CDR3: CASSLVTGTGGYTDTQYF
J: TRBJ1-1; size: few; V: TRBV4-2; D: -; DNA: TGTGCCAGCAGCGCAGCAGCAGGGAGGACCACTGAAGCTTTCTTT; CDR3: CASSAAAGRTTEAFF
J: TRBJ2-7; size: -; V: TRBV10-3; D: TRBD2; DNA: TGTGCCATCAGACCGGGACTAGTCACCAGCGAGCAGTACTTC; CDR3: CAIRPGLVTSEQYF
J: TRBJ2-7; size: -; V: TRBV5-6; D: TRBD1; DNA: TGTGCCAGCAATCGCATGGACAGGGTGGCCTACGAGCAGTACTTC; CDR3: CASNRMDRVAYEQYF
J: TRBJ2-5; size: few; V: TRBV18; D: -; DNA: TGTGCCAGCTCAGGTCTGACAGGCGATCAAGAGACCCAGTACTTC; CDR3: CASSGLTGDQETQYF
J: TRBJ2-3; size: -; V: TRBV25-1; D: -; DNA: TGTGCCAGCAGGCCAAGGACTAACACAGATACGCAGTATTTT; CDR3: CASRPRTNTDTQYF
J: TRBJ1-1; size: -; V: TRBV5-4; D: TRBD1; DNA: TGTGCCAGCAGCCCACGCCTAGGGGGCAGCACTGAAGCTTTCTTT; CDR3: CASSPRLGGSTEAFF
J: TRBJ2-5; size: -; V: TRBV6-5; D: -; DNA: TGTGCCAGCAGTTACTCGTCGAGGGCAGAGACCCAGTACTTC; CDR3: CASSYSSRAETQYF
J: TRBJ2-3; size: -; V: TRBV11-2; D: -; DNA: TGTGCCAGCAGCATACGAACTAGTAGCACAGATACGCAGTATTTT; CDR3: CASSIRTSSTDTQYF
J: TRBJ2-7; size: -; V: TRBV15; D: TRBD1; DNA: TGTGCCACCAGCAGCCCTGGACAGGGGATTTACGAGCAGTACTTC; CDR3: CATSSPGQGIYEQYF
J: TRBJ1-1; size: -; V: TRBV6-5; D: -; DNA: TGTGCCAGCAGTTACCGGTCGACAGCTGAAGCTTTCTTT; CDR3: CASSYRSTAEAFF
J: TRBJ1-1; size: -; V: TRBV30; D: -; DNA: TGTGCCTGGAGTGCGACCCACTTAGCAGCTGAAGCTTTCTTT; CDR3: CAWSATHLAAEAFF
J: TRBJ1-2; size: -; V: TRBV30; D: TRBD1; DNA: TGTGCCTGCGAGCAAAATCCGGACAGGGGCTATGGCTACACCTTC; CDR3: CACEQNPDRGYGYTF
J: TRBJ1-1; size: -; V: TRBV2; D: -; DNA: TGTGCCAGCAGTGAGACAAATTTGAACACTGAAGCTTTCTTT; CDR3: CASSETNLNTEAFF
J: TRBJ2-7; size: -; V: TRBV10-3; D: TRBD2; DNA: TGTGCCATCAGTGGCGGACTAGCGGGGTCATACGAGCAGTACTTC; CDR3: CAISGGLAGSYEQYF
J: TRBJ1-2; size: -; V: TRBV4-3; D: -; DNA: TGCGCCAGCAGCCAAGTTTCCTCAGGGGATTATGGCTACACCTTC; CDR3: CASSQVSSGDYGYTF